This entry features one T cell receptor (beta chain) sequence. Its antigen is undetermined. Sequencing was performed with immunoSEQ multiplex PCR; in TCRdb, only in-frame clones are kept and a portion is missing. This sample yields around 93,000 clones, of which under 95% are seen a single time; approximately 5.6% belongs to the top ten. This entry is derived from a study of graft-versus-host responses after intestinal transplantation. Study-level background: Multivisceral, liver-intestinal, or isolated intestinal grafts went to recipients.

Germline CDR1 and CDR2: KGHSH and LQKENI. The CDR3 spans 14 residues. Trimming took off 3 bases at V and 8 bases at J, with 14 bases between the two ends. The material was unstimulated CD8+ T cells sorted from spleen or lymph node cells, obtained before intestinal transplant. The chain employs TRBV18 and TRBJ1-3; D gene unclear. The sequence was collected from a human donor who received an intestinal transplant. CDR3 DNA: TGTGCCAGCTCACCGTCGAGTCCCCTAGACACCATATATTTT. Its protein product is CASSPSSPLDTIYF.